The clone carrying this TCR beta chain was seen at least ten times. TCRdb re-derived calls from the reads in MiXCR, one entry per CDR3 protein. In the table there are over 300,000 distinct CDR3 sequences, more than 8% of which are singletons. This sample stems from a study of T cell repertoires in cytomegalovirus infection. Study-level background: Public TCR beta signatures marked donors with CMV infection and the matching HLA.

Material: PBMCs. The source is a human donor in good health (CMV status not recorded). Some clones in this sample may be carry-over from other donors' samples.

The CDR3 DNA sequence: TGTGCCAGCAGCTTACAAGCTGTCACCGGGGAGCTGTTTTTT. As protein: CASSLQAVTGELFF. V gene TRBV11-2 combines with J gene TRBJ2-2; no definite D call. Trimming left V 2 bases short and J 4 bases short, with 8 bases between. Germline loops: CDR1 SGHAT, CDR2 FQNNGV. The CDR3 totals 14 residues.